The text below deals with one T cell receptor beta chain. Its antigen remains unknown. The entry originates in a study of T-cell memory formation after mild COVID-19. Study-level background: TCR clusters showed largely donor specificity.

Overall study findings and caveats: The pre-infection memory compartment contained some responding clones, suggesting cross-reactive memory joined. Clones that shrank (day 15 to 85) were balanced CD4/CD8, whereas later expanders leaned CD4+. The main location of contracting CD4+ clones was CM and EM, and that of contracting CD8+ clones was EMRA.

TCRdb re-analysed the 5' RACE reads in MiXCR, keeping a single row per CDR3 protein. The data hold about 400,000 distinct CDR3 sequences, with under 20% observed a single time. This receptor was taken from a man aged 18 to 30 who had mild COVID-19 (a few samples of this study predate the infection). Cell type and time point are not known. The sequencing input was PBMCs or a T cell subset sorted from them (not recorded which).

In DNA form, the CDR3 reads TGCGCCAGCAGCCAAGTGATACGAGGGGTAACTGAAGCTTTCTTT. It codes for CASSQVIRGVTEAFF. The rearrangement links TRBV4-3 to TRBJ1-1, with a possible D match to TRBD1 (5 bases). The V gene's germline CDR1 is LGHNA and CDR2 YSLEER. The germline V and J ends were trimmed by 1 base and 5 bases, with 14 bases remaining between them. The CDR3 spans 15 residues.